The 30 T cell receptor beta chains reported below all come from one sample, sequenced in a study of T cells in Graves' hyperthyroidism and ophthalmopathy. RNA transcripts yielded amplified TCR beta CDR3 regions. The HTBI primer set was used in a first-round RT-PCR of the TCR CDR3. TCRdb passed the multiplex PCR reads through MiXCR, listing each CDR3 protein once. The sample contains roughly 260,000 distinct CDR3 sequences, roughly 15% of which appear only once. Input material: blood. The receptors were sampled from a woman aged 40 to 50 with Graves' hyperthyroidism that later progressed to Graves' ophthalmopathy.

This clonotype was counted only a few times. This chain connects TRBV15 to TRBJ2-2, with a possible D match to TRBD2 (5 bases). Germline values: CDR1 LNHNV, CDR2 YYDKDF (reference sequence). V lost 1 base and J 7 bases, leaving 7 bases between the germline ends. The CDR3 runs to 13 residues. The CDR3 sequence is CATSRVGIGELFF. CDR3 coding DNA: TGTGCCACCAGCAGAGTCGGGATCGGGGAGCTGTTTTTT. The full variable domain, with the rest looked up from reference TRBV15 and TRBJ2-2, is DAMVIQNPRYQVTQFGKPVTLSCSQTLNHNVMYWYQQKSSQAPKLLFHYYDKDFNNEADTPDNFQSRRPNTSFCFLDIRSPGLGDTAMYLCATSRVGIGELFFGEGSRLTVL.

This clonotype was seen ten or more times. The chain is built from TRBV20-1 and TRBJ2-2; 7 bases are shared with TRBD2. Germline V gene sequence: CDR1 DFQATT, CDR2 SNEGSKA (reference sequence). The CDR3 consists of 17 residues. The J segment lost 7 bases and the V segment lost 2 bases, leaving 16 bases of the junction unmatched. The CDR3 spells CSARSERGRAEYGELFF. CDR3 coding DNA: TGCAGTGCTAGATCGGAGCGAGGGAGGGCCGAATACGGGGAGCTGTTTTTT.

The V gene is TRBV7-9, the J gene TRBJ2-1; a weak D match, TRBD2 (6 bases). CDR1 is SEHNR, CDR2 FQNEAQ, per germline (reference sequence). V lost 2 bases to trimming and J lost 3 bases, with 17 bases between them. This CDR3 spans 17 amino acids. The CDR3 reads CASSLSYGGPNYNEQFF. In DNA form, the CDR3 reads TGTGCCAGCAGCTTAAGTTACGGGGGACCGAACTACAATGAGCAGTTCTTC.

J is TRBJ1-4 and V is TRBV11-1; D gene ambiguous. Germline V CDR1 and CDR2: SGHAT, FQDESV (reference sequence). Trimming removed 1 base from V and 12 bases from J, with 27 bases in between. The CDR3 covers 18 residues. The CDR3 region has the DNA TGTGCCAGCAGCTTAGTGCCAGCGGCCCCCTACGGGCCGACGGAACTGTTTTTT. This gives the protein CASSLVPAAPYGPTELFF.

This clonotype was found many times. The CDR3 region is CATSRDGLAKNIQYF. The DNA for the CDR3 is TGTGCCACCAGCAGAGATGGGTTAGCCAAAAACATTCAGTACTTC. The chain links TRBV15 to TRBJ2-4; D remains ambiguous. This CDR3 contains 15 residues. Trimming removed 0 bases from V and 0 bases from J, with 6 bases in between. Germline CDR1 LNHNV, CDR2 YYDKDF (reference sequence).

This clonotype was seen at least ten times. This sequence joins TRBV5-6 and TRBJ1-1; D remains ambiguous. The CDR3 is 13 residues long. V dropped 1 base and J dropped 3 bases, with 7 bases sitting between them. Germline-derived CDR1 and CDR2 are SGHDT and YYEEEE. In DNA form, the CDR3 reads TGTGCCAGCAGCTTGATCCTTTACACTGAAGCTTTCTTT. Protein: CASSLILYTEAFF.

The chain is built from TRBV13 and TRBJ2-1; no reliable D call. There are 14 residues in the CDR3. The V end was cut by 4 bases, the J end by 10 bases, with 17 bases between. CDR1 is PRHDT, CDR2 FYEKMQ, per germline (reference sequence). Here the CDR3 reads CASSYRSETWEQFF. The CDR3 DNA reads as TGTGCCAGCAGCTACCGGTCCGAGACTTGGGAGCAGTTCTTC.

For the CDR3, the DNA is TGCGCCAGCAGCCAAGATTCGGTTGGGAGAATAAAAGAAAAACTGTTTTTT. This encodes CASSQDSVGRIKEKLFF. The rearrangement joins TRBV4-1 to TRBJ1-4; D uncertain. In germline, CDR1 is MGHRA, CDR2 YSYEKL. Trimming took off 0 bases at V and 8 bases at J, with 19 bases between the two ends. CDR3 length: 17 amino acids.

On this clonotype itself: The junction departs from the called germline gene at one end, perhaps through a read error. The chain uses TRBV28 and TRBJ2-4, with 11 nucleotides matching TRBD1. The CDR3 is 15 residues long. Germline V CDR1 and CDR2: MDHEN, SYDVKM. As DNA, the CDR3 is TGTACCAGCAGAGGGGACAGGGGGGGGTTTTGGATTCAGTACTTC. It codes for CTSRGDRGGFWIQYF. Together with reference TRBV28 and TRBJ2-4, the CDR3 gives the full variable domain: DVKVTQSSRYLVKRTGEKVFLECVQDMDHENMFWYRQDPGLGLRLIYFSYDVKMKEKGDIPEGYSVSREKKERFSLILESASTNQTSMYLCTSRGDRGGFWIQYFGAGTRLSVL.

This clonotype was counted many times. The chain combines TRBV15 with TRBJ1-1, with D unclear. CDR3 length: 16 residues. The germline CDR1 and CDR2 sequences are LNHNV and YYDKDF (reference sequence). Trimming removed 0 bases from V and 4 bases from J, with 15 bases in between. As DNA, the CDR3 is TGTGCCACCAGCAGAGATCTCTCCGGGTCCTTCACTGAAGCTTTCTTT. This sequence encodes CATSRDLSGSFTEAFF. The full variable domain, completed using reference TRBV15 and TRBJ1-1, is DAMVIQNPRYQVTQFGKPVTLSCSQTLNHNVMYWYQQKSSQAPKLLFHYYDKDFNNEADTPDNFQSRRPNTSFCFLDIRSPGLGDTAMYLCATSRDLSGSFTEAFFGQGTRLTVV.

The chain joins TRBV6-1 to TRBJ2-2; the D gene is possibly TRBD2 (7 bases). CDR3 size: 18 residues. Per the germline V gene, CDR1 is MNHNS and CDR2 is SASEGT. Trimming took 2 bases from V and 4 from J, leaving 20 bases between them. The CDR3 DNA reads as TGTGCCAGCAGTGAACGGGGGCCCGGGGGGAGAGGCACCGGGGAGCTGTTTTTT. Translating gives CASSERGPGGRGTGELFF.

At least ten counts were recorded for this clonotype. The chain couples TRBV13 to TRBJ2-7; TRBD1 or TRBD2 may be the D gene (5 bases each). V lost 5 bases and J lost 6, with 11 bases in between. The CDR3 is 12 residues long. Germline loops: CDR1 PRHDT, CDR2 FYEKMQ (reference sequence). CDR3 DNA sequence: TGTGCCAGCAGCCGGGGCGGAGCCGAGCAGTACTTC. This gives the protein CASSRGGAEQYF.

This clonotype was found many times. Here the CDR3 reads CASSVTGLNTEAFF. CDR3 sequence (DNA): TGTGCCAGCAGCGTTACTGGGCTGAACACTGAAGCTTTCTTT. The gene calls are TRBV9 and TRBJ1-1; D is ambiguous. In germline, CDR1 is SGDLS, CDR2 YYNGEE. V lost 2 bases and J 0 bases, leaving 8 bases between the germline ends. The CDR3 is 14 amino acids. Filled out from reference TRBV9 and TRBJ1-1, the complete variable domain reads DSGVTQTPKHLITATGQRVTLRCSPRSGDLSVYWYQQSLDQGLQFLIQYYNGEERAKGNILERFSAQQFPDLHSELNLSSLELGDSALYFCASSVTGLNTEAFFGQGTRLTVV.

This clonotype was found many times. This chain uses TRBV11-3 with TRBJ2-1, with D perhaps TRBD2 (6 bases). The CDR3 consists of 15 residues. CDR1 SGHNT and CDR2 YENEEA come from the germline V gene. V was pared by 1 base and J by 2 bases, with 9 bases between. In DNA form, the CDR3 reads TGTGCCAGCAGCTTAGTGGCGGGGCCCTACAATGAGCAGTTCTTC. Translating it yields CASSLVAGPYNEQFF. Full variable domain (outside the CDR3, taken from reference TRBV11-3 and TRBJ2-1): EAGVVQSPRYKIIEKKQPVAFWCNPISGHNTLYWYLQNLGQGPELLIRYENEEAVDDSQLPKDRFSAERLKGVDSTLKIQPAELGDSAVYLCASSLVAGPYNEQFFGPGTRLTVL.

The table lists this clonotype with a count of one. The V and J genes are TRBV12-3 or TRBV12-4 and TRBJ1-6, with D possibly matching TRBD1 (6 bases). The CDR3 length is 15 residues. V lost 6 bases, J lost 7 bases, and 16 bases lay in between. The CDR3 protein is CASSEDSPTNSPLHF. The CDR3 DNA reads TGTGCCAGCAGCGAGGACAGCCCAACCAATTCACCCCTCCACTTT.

The chain has TRBV28 and TRBJ2-7, with 9 bases aligning to TRBD1. The CDR3 totals 15 residues. V was pared by 6 bases and J by 5 bases, with 11 bases of the junction left unmatched. Germline CDR1 is MDHEN and CDR2 is SYDVKM. CDR3 sequence reads: CASSRRDRVMDEQYF. The CDR3 nucleotides read TGTGCCAGCAGCCGGAGGGACAGGGTCATGGACGAGCAGTACTTC.

At least ten counts were recorded for this clonotype. This chain links TRBV28 with TRBJ2-2, with D perhaps TRBD1 or TRBD2 (5 bases each). V lost 7 bases to trimming and J lost 6 bases, with 18 bases between them. Germline CDR1 is MDHEN and CDR2 is SYDVKM. CDR3 size: 15 residues. The CDR3: CASTGALGTAGELFF. The CDR3 coding sequence is TGTGCCAGCACCGGGGCACTAGGAACGGCCGGGGAGCTGTTTTTT.

A remark on this clonotype: Just one base apart from a much larger clone, this may be a read error. The chain carries TRBV18 and TRBJ1-4; 8 positions agree with TRBD1. Germline V gene data show CDR1 as KGHSH and CDR2 as LQKENI. The CDR3 covers 16 residues. DNA of the CDR3: TGTGCCAGCTCATCAAGTACAGGGGGGAGTAATGAAGAACTGTTTTTT. It yields the protein CASSSSTGGSNEELFF.

This clonotype appeared many times. This rearrangement joins TRBV10-3 to TRBJ1-3; no definite D call. This CDR3 spans 14 amino acids. Per the germline V gene, CDR1 is ENHRY and CDR2 is SYGVKD. V was shortened by 4 bases and J by 4 bases, with 11 bases between the two germline ends. CDR3 bases: TGTGCCATCAGTGGTGGCAGTCTGGGAAACACCATATATTTT. It encodes CAISGGSLGNTIYF.

In its sample, this clonotype was seen a few times. The CDR3: CSARGGGSSYNEQFF. CDR3 coding DNA: TGCAGTGCTAGAGGGGGGGGCAGCTCCTACAATGAGCAGTTCTTC. V is TRBV20-1 and J is TRBJ2-1, with a weak D call TRBD2 (7 bases). The CDR3 has 15 residues. V was cut by 1 base and J by 0 bases, with 10 bases left in between. Germline V CDR1 and CDR2: DFQATT, SNEGSKA (reference sequence).

This clonotype was counted ten times or more. This rearrangement joins TRBV5-1 to TRBJ1-1; D unclear. Germline V gives CDR1 SGHRS, CDR2 YFSETQ. This CDR3 has 15 residues. Trimming left V 0 bases short and J 2 bases short, with 11 bases between. The CDR3 here is CASSLAGGLNTEAFF. The CDR3 bases are TGCGCCAGCAGCTTGGCAGGTGGACTAAACACTGAAGCTTTCTTT.

This clonotype was detected many times. The chain is built from TRBV6-5 and TRBJ2-1; maybe TRBD1 (5 bases). This CDR3 is 13 amino acids long. V lost 4 bases and J lost 5, with 9 bases in between. The V gene's germline CDR1 is MNHEY and CDR2 SVGAGI. The CDR3 protein is CASSFDSHNEQFF. CDR3 bases: TGTGCCAGCAGTTTTGACAGCCACAATGAGCAGTTCTTC.

Remarks on this clonotype: This may stem from a read error, because a much larger clone lies one nucleotide away. The rearrangement uses TRBV28 and TRBJ2-3, with D unresolved. CDR1 and CDR2 (germline): MDHEN, SYDVKM. CDR3 length: 15 residues. V lost 5 bases, J lost 1 base, and 13 bases lay in between. The chain's CDR3 is CASSPEVDGTDTQYF. DNA of the CDR3: TGTGCCAGCAGTCCAGAGGTGGATGGCACAGATACGCAGTATTTT.

This clonotype was counted many times. The rearrangement uses TRBV20-1 and TRBJ2-5; TRBD2 agrees at 9 bases. Germline trimming cut 6 bases from V and 1 base from J; bases unmatched to any gene: 3. Germline V gene sequence: CDR1 DFQATT, CDR2 SNEGSKA (reference sequence). CDR3 length: 13 amino acids. In nucleotides, the CDR3 is TGCAGTGCCAGGACTAGCGTCCAAGAGACCCAGTACTTC. Amino acid sequence: CSARTSVQETQYF.

The sample holds many counts of this clonotype. The chain uses TRBV10-3 and TRBJ2-7; 11 bases are a match to TRBD2. CDR1 ENHRY and CDR2 SYGVKD come from the germline V gene. The V and J ends lost 0 bases and 0 bases, in that order; junction bases with no gene match: 16. The length of the CDR3 is 21 residues. CDR3 in DNA: TGTGCCATCAGTGAGTCGATATGGGGACTAGCGGAAAAAGGGGGCTCCTACGAGCAGTACTTC. Encoded protein: CAISESIWGLAEKGGSYEQYF.

This clonotype has a count of ten or more. This chain links TRBV6-1 with TRBJ2-3; 9 nucleotides align to TRBD2. V gave up 6 bases and J gave up 1 base; unmatched junction bases: 8. The CDR3 sequence is 16 residues long. Per the germline V gene, CDR1 is MNHNS and CDR2 is SASEGT. CDR3 coding DNA: TGTGCCAGCAGGCGGACTAGCGTCTTCGGCACAGATACGCAGTATTTT. Amino acids: CASRRTSVFGTDTQYF.

The J gene is TRBJ2-3, the V gene TRBV6-1, with TRBD2 matching over 7 bases. The CDR3 covers 14 residues. Germline loops: CDR1 MNHNS, CDR2 SASEGT. Germline trimming cut 2 bases from V and 2 bases from J; bases unmatched to any gene: 1. CDR3 in amino acids: CASSELADTDTQYF. The CDR3 DNA sequence: TGTGCCAGCAGTGAACTAGCGGACACAGATACGCAGTATTTT.

The chain combines TRBV24-1 with TRBJ2-1; D uncertain. Judging by the DNA end, TRBJ2-7 fits better; the J call may be wrong. This CDR3 contains 12 residues. CDR1 and CDR2 from the germline V gene are KGHDR and SFDVKD. The CDR3 loop is CATSTGYNEQYF. DNA of the CDR3: TGTGCCACCAGTACCGGCTACAATGAGCAGTACTTC.

This clonotype has at least ten counts. The chain uses TRBV28 and TRBJ1-1; maybe TRBD1 (5 bases). V was trimmed by 6 bases and J by 5 bases, leaving 10 bases between them. Germline values: CDR1 MDHEN, CDR2 SYDVKM. This CDR3 contains 12 residues. CDR3 residues: CASSRWGTEAFF. Here the CDR3 DNA reads TGTGCCAGCAGCCGCTGGGGGACTGAAGCTTTCTTT.

On this clonotype itself: Given a much more abundant clone one base away, this may be a read error. In this CDR3 the conserved last residue, phenylalanine or tryptophan, is missing, so a read error is likely. The chain is built from TRBV5-4 and TRBJ1-5; D not certain. The V gene's germline CDR1 is SGHNT and CDR2 YYREEE (reference sequence). The CDR3 runs to 17 residues. V was shortened by 0 bases and J by 5 bases, with 18 bases between the two germline ends. CDR3 residues: CASSLVVGCGPDQPQHL. CDR3 nucleotides: TGTGCCAGCAGCTTGGTCGTGGGTTGTGGGCCAGATCAGCCCCAGCATCTT.